This T cell receptor beta chain was observed in a study of Ad26.COV2.S vaccination and SARS-CoV-2 variants. Study as a whole: Administration of Ad26.COV2.S was intramuscular, either once or twice 56 days apart.

As for treatment: 15 to 20 received Ad26.COV2.S at low or high dose, single or two shots; five or six received placebo; per-sample allocation not given. Sample collection was performed on day 63 after the first vaccine or placebo injection. The data were produced by immunoSEQ multiplex PCR, yet TCRdb's version contains in-frame clones alone and is incomplete. The table lists around 300,000 clones, about nine tenths of them singletons. This CDR3 spans 13 amino acids. Trimming took off 10 bases at V and 0 bases at J, with 10 bases between the two ends. Germline lookup yields CDR1 SNHLY and CDR2 FYNNEI.

This sequence was found in a person between 18 and 65 years old who received the Ad26.COV2.S COVID-19 vaccine or a placebo. The V call is TRBV2, the J call TRBJ1-3; tentative D call: TRBD1 (6 bases). This sample comprised peripheral blood, obtained in a trial of Ad26.COV2.S vaccine versus placebo. The CDR3 DNA sequence: TGTGCCACCAAAGGGGGCTCTGGAAACACCATATATTTT. This codes for CATKGGSGNTIYF.